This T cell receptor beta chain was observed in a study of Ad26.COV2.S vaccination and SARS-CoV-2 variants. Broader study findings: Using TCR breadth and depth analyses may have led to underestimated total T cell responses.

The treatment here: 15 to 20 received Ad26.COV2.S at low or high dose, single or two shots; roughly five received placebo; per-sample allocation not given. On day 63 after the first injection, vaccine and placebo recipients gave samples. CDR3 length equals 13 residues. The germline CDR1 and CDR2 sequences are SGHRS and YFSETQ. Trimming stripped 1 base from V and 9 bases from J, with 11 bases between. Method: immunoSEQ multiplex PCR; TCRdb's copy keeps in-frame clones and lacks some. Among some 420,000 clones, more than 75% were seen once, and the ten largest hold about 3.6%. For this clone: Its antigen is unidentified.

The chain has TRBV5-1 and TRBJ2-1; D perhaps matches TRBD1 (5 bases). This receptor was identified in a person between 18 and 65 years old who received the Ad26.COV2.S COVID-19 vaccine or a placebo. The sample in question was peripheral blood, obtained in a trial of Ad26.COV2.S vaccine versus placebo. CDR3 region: CASSLYPRAEQFF. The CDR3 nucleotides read TGCGCCAGCAGCTTGTATCCCAGGGCTGAGCAGTTCTTC.